The clone carrying this T cell receptor (beta chain) has only a few counts. From germline, CDR1 is MNHEY and CDR2 SVGEGT. The CDR3 is made up of 14 amino acids. Trimming took off 6 bases at V and 2 bases at J, with 13 bases between the two ends. Using unique molecular identifiers, the investigators prepared the TCRbeta library. Each CDR3 protein is one row after TCRdb ran MiXCR on the PCR reads. Among 190,000 or so distinct CDR3 sequences listed, about 6.4% were seen once. These data come from a study of T-cell reconstitution after alpha-beta-depleted transplantation in children. The chain combines TRBV6-2 or TRBV6-3 with TRBJ1-2; D is ambiguous. Sample: PBMCs from the stem cell graft donor, taken from the stem cell graft. This clonotype originated in a human donor who donated a stem cell graft to a child with Wiskott-Aldrich syndrome. CDR3 in amino acids: CASSVGSGNYGYTF. For the CDR3, the DNA is TGTGCCAGCAGCGTTGGGTCTGGCAACTATGGCTACACCTTC.